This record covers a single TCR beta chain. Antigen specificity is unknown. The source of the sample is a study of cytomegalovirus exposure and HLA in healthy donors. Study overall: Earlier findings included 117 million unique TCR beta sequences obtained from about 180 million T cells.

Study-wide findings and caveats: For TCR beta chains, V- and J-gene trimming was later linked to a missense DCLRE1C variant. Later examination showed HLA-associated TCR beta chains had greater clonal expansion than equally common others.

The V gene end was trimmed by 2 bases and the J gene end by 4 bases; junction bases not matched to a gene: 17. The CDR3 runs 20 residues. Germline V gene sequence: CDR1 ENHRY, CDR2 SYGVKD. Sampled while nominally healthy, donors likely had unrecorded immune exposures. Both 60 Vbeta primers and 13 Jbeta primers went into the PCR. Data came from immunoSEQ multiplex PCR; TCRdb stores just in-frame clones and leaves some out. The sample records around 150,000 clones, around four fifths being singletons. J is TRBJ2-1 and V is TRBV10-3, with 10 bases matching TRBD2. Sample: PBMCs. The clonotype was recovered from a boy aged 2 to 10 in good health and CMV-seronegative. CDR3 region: CAISELAGEIARTTYNEQFF. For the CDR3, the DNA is TGTGCCATCAGTGAGCTAGCGGGGGAAATCGCCAGGACTACTTACAATGAGCAGTTCTTC.